These 10 T cell receptor beta chains were sequenced from one sample in a study of T cells in Graves' hyperthyroidism and ophthalmopathy. The TCR beta CDR3 regions underwent amplification using RNA transcripts as the source. Initially, a first-round RT-PCR of the TCR CDR3 employed the HTBI primer set. TCRdb ran MiXCR on the multiplex PCR reads and lists one entry per CDR3 protein. The data hold roughly 510,000 distinct CDR3 sequences, with less than 25% observed a single time. The sample taken for sequencing was blood. The receptors here all came from a young man with Graves' hyperthyroidism.

This clonotype occurred many times. Here the CDR3 reads CASSIGSEGFGYTF. CDR3 DNA: TGTGCCAGTAGTATAGGCTCGGAGGGGTTTGGCTACACCTTC. The chain couples TRBV19 to TRBJ1-2; TRBD1 is a possible D gene (5 bases). V lost 1 base and J lost 7, with 13 bases in between. The CDR3 sequence is 14 residues long. The germline V gene has CDR1 LNHDA and CDR2 SQIVND (reference sequence).

The rearrangement links TRBV20-1 to TRBJ2-5, with D unclear. The CDR3 consists of 12 residues. Germline-derived CDR1 and CDR2 are DFQATT and SNEGSKA (reference sequence). V was trimmed by 3 bases and J by 5 bases, leaving 10 bases between them. The CDR3 nucleotides are TGCAGTGCTAGGCTAGTTGGGGAGACCCAGTACTTC. Translating gives CSARLVGETQYF.

The chain has TRBV7-3 and TRBJ2-7; 9 bases are a match to TRBD2. Germline lookup yields CDR1 SGHTA and CDR2 FQGTGA. The V and J ends lost 0 bases and 3 bases, in that order; junction bases with no gene match: 6. The CDR3 runs 16 residues. The CDR3 nucleotides read TGTGCCAGCAGCTTAACTAGCGGGGGATCGTTCTACGAGCAGTACTTC. Encoded protein: CASSLTSGGSFYEQYF.

The CDR3 DNA reads TGTGCCAGCAGTGCCAGACTCGACGGGGAGACCCAGTACTTC. Translation gives CASSARLDGETQYF. J is TRBJ2-5 and V is TRBV25-1; D gene uncertain. There are 14 residues in the CDR3. The germline CDR1 and CDR2 sequences are MGHDK and SYGVNS. V lost 4 bases and J 5 bases, leaving 14 bases between the germline ends.

This clonotype was seen a handful of times. The rearrangement links TRBV29-1 to TRBJ2-2, with D unclear. Germline V gene sequence: CDR1 SQVTM, CDR2 ANQGSEA. V gave up 7 bases and J gave up 2 bases, with 14 bases separating them. The CDR3 spans 14 residues. CDR3 loop: CSAKGLTNTGELFF. DNA of the CDR3: TGCAGCGCCAAGGGCTTGACAAACACCGGGGAGCTGTTTTTT.

This clonotype was counted at least ten times. The rearrangement uses TRBV20-1 and TRBJ1-2; D is unclear. The CDR3 contains 12 residues. Between the trimmed V and J ends, which lost 6 bases and 8 bases, there was a span of 16 bases. Looked up from germline, CDR1 is DFQATT and CDR2 is SNEGSKA (reference sequence). The CDR3 region has the DNA TGCAGTGCCTTCGGGGTATTCGACGGCTACACCTTC. This translates into CSAFGVFDGYTF.

This clonotype was observed at least ten times. The chain has TRBV15 and TRBJ2-5; D might be TRBD1 (6 bases). CDR3 length: 18 amino acids. V gave up 0 bases and J gave up 0 bases, with 17 bases separating them. CDR1 and CDR2 from the germline V gene are LNHNV and YYDKDF (reference sequence). The CDR3: CATSRDPPYRDNQETQYF. For the CDR3, the DNA is TGTGCCACCAGCAGAGATCCGCCATACCGGGACAACCAAGAGACCCAGTACTTC.

This clonotype was observed at least ten times. This rearrangement joins TRBV7-2 to TRBJ2-2, with D tentatively TRBD1 or TRBD2 (5 bases each). Trimming pared 3 bases from V and 6 bases from J, leaving 11 bases between. This CDR3 spans 14 amino acids. In germline, CDR1 is SGHTA, CDR2 FQGNSA. CDR3 in DNA: TGTGCCAGCAGCTTTTGGGGGAAGGCCGGGGAGCTGTTTTTT. Residues: CASSFWGKAGELFF.

This clonotype occurred many times. The chain combines TRBV12-3 or TRBV12-4 with TRBJ2-7; 8 bases align to TRBD1. The CDR3 is 14 amino acids. The V segment lost 6 bases and the J segment 2 bases; nucleotides outside the gene matches: 6. This CDR3 is CASSAGTGPYEQYF. The DNA of the CDR3 is TGTGCCAGCAGCGCCGGGACAGGCCCCTACGAGCAGTACTTC.

In this sample, this clonotype turned up once. The V gene is TRBV7-2, the J gene TRBJ2-5; tentatively, D is TRBD1 (6 bases). Trimming took 5 bases from V and 5 from J, leaving 18 bases between them. The germline CDR1 and CDR2 sequences are SGHTA and FQGNSA. The CDR3 extends over 15 amino acids. CDR3 sequence reads: CASSPGDVNGETQYF. CDR3 DNA sequence: TGTGCCAGCAGCCCAGGGGACGTAAATGGGGAGACCCAGTACTTC.